This record looks at one T cell receptor beta chain sequence and its context. Profiled with immunoSEQ multiplex PCR; TCRdb holds only in-frame clones, not every one. Found here are around 67,000 clones, around 95% of them singletons; the top ten hold approximately 0.22%. The data were taken from a study of technical replicates of blood from a handful of donors. Germline loops: CDR1 MGHRA, CDR2 YSYEKL. J was trimmed by 5 bases and V by 1 base; bases with no gene match: 6. The CDR3 loop spans 16 amino acids. The clonotype originates from a human donor in good health. V is TRBV4-1 and J is TRBJ2-3, with 10 bases fitting TRBD2. The sample taken for sequencing was T cells isolated from PBMCs. The CDR3 coding sequence is TGCGCCAGCAGCCAAGGGCTAGCGGGAGTCGGAGATACGCAGTATTTT. Translating it yields CASSQGLAGVGDTQYF.